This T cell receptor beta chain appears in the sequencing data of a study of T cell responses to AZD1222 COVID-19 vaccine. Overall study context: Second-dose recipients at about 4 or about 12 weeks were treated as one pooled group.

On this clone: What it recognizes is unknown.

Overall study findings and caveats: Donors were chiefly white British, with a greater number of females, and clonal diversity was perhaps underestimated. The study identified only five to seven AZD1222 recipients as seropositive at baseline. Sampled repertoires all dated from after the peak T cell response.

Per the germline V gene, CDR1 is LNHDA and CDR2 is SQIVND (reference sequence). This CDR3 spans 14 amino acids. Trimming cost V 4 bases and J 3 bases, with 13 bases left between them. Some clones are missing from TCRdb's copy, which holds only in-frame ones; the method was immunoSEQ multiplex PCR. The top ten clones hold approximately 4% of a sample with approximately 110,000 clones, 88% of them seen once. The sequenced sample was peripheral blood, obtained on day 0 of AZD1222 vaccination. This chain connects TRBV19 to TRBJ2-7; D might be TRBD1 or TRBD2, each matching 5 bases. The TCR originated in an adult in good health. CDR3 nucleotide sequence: TGTGCCAGTAGTAAGAGGGGACCTAACTACGAGCAGTACTTC. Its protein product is CASSKRGPNYEQYF.